This TCR beta chain derives from a study of cytomegalovirus exposure and HLA in healthy donors. Points on this clone: Its antigen is undetermined.

Findings and caveats of the study: Common viral pathogens seemed to be connected with several of the most significant clusters, according to a later analysis.

This CDR3 has 17 amino acids. V shed 6 bases, J shed 7 bases, and the junction held 12 bases outside the gene matches. From germline, CDR1 is MDHEN and CDR2 SYDVKM. The donors (healthy individuals) were bone marrow donors. Use of 60 Vbeta and 13 Jbeta primers characterized the PCR. This table comes from immunoSEQ multiplex PCR, and its TCRdb copy is limited to in-frame clones, with some not included. The sample contains about 170,000 clones, around 77% of which appear only once. The V gene is TRBV28, the J gene TRBJ2-7; 16 positions match TRBD2. Sequences were obtained from PBMCs. The sequence was collected from a woman aged 50 to 60 in good health and CMV-seropositive. In DNA, the CDR3 is TGTGCCAGCAGCTCCACCGGGACTAGCGGGAGGGTTTATGAGCAGTACTTC. Its protein product is CASSSTGTSGRVYEQYF.